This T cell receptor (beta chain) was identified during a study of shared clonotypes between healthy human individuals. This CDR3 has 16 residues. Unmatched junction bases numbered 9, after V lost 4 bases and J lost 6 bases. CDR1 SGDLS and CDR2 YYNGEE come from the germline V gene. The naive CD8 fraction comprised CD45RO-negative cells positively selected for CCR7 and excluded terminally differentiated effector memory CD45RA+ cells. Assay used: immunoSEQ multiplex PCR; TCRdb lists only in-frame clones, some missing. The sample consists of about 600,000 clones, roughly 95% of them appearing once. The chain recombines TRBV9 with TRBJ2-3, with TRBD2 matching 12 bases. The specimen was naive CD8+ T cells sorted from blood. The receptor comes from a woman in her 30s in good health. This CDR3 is CASSLERLAGADTQYF. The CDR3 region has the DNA TGTGCCAGCAGCCTAGAGAGACTAGCGGGAGCCGATACGCAGTATTTT.